This T cell receptor beta chain was documented in a study of T cells after yellow fever vaccination. TCR cDNA was made by 5'RACE template switching, adding a universal primer site and UMIs. TCRdb passed the 5' RACE reads through MiXCR, listing each CDR3 protein once. This table holds approximately 240,000 distinct CDR3 sequences, roughly 3.5% found once. CDR1 and CDR2 (germline): ENHRY, SYGVKD. The trim removed 5 bases at V and 5 bases at J, leaving 3 bases unmatched. The CDR3 runs to 13 residues. This clonotype was counted at least ten times. This TCR was sampled from a man aged 18 to 29 who received the YFV17D yellow fever vaccine. The chain combines TRBV10-3 with TRBJ2-7; 10 bases agree with TRBD2. The sample consisted of PBMCs, taken 15 days after the yellow fever booster vaccination. CDR3 coding DNA: TGTGCCATCAGTATAGCGGGGGGCGACGAGCAGTACTTC. As protein: CAISIAGGDEQYF.